This T cell receptor beta chain comes out of a study of post-analysis software for immune sequencing data. Looking at the study overall: As for disease course, relapsing-remitting, secondary progressive and progressive-relapsing multiple sclerosis were all included.

Points from the study as a whole: Among roughly 5 TRBV segments more frequent in patients than controls were TRBV5-6, TRBV5-1 and TRBV20-1. Among multiple sclerosis patients, normalized Chao1 diversity was significantly below that of controls.

As regards this clonotype: The antigen is not known.

Looked up from germline, CDR1 is SEHNR and CDR2 is FQNEAQ (reference sequence). The CDR3 totals 16 residues. Trimming cost V 5 bases and J 0 bases; bases outside gene matches: 7. TCR beta libraries were prepared from cDNA with unique molecular identifiers. TCRdb ran MiXCR on the PCR reads and lists one entry per CDR3 protein. The sample holds about 570,000 distinct CDR3 sequences, 30% to 40% seen once. Sequenced material: blood. This receptor was obtained from a girl aged 2-17 years with multiple sclerosis. The V call is TRBV7-9, the J call TRBJ2-1; TRBD2 matches at 7 bases. CDR3 in DNA: TGTGCCAGCAGCATTCTCGGGGGGACCTCCTACAATGAGCAGTTCTTC. It yields the protein CASSILGGTSYNEQFF.